This T cell receptor beta chain emerged from a study of cytomegalovirus exposure and HLA in healthy donors. Overall study results and limits: There were some public TCRs occurring in many donors, but most TCR sequences were rare.

Trimming at V came to 5 bases and at J to 4 bases, leaving 7 bases not matched to a gene. CDR3 length: 15 amino acids. The V gene's germline CDR1 is SGHAT and CDR2 FQDESV (reference sequence). With 60 Vbeta and 13 Jbeta primers, the PCR was carried out. Clones were sequenced by immunoSEQ multiplex PCR, and TCRdb holds only the in-frame ones, with some missing. The sample holds 150,000 to 200,000 clones; about 80% are singletons and the top ten take 1.5%. This clone was seen once. Antigen specificity is unknown. The rearrangement uses TRBV11-1 and TRBJ2-5, with 10 bases fitting TRBD1. The clonotype originates from a man aged 40-49 years in good health and CMV-seronegative. Material: PBMCs. CDR3 bases: TGTGCCAGCAGCCCAGAGGACAGGGGGGGAGAGACCCAGTACTTC. Translating gives CASSPEDRGGETQYF.